These T cell receptor beta chains were read from a single sample in a study of CD8 T cells in Susac syndrome. TCRdb passed the immunoSEQ multiplex PCR reads through MiXCR, listing each CDR3 protein once. This sample carries a few hundred thousand distinct CDR3 sequences, approximately 95% of them seen once, and the ten largest clones take 0.085% to 0.095%. The sample taken for sequencing was CD4+ T cells from PBMCs. Source of these receptors: a human donor with multiple sclerosis. Each CDR3 is given with its conserved first and last residue. A D gene is named only where the DNA matches it firmly. The size entry is marked missing in some rows and otherwise reads once, few, many or a size class.

j_call: TRBJ1-2; clone_size: NA; v_call: TRBV6-1; d_call: NA; cdr3_nt: TGTGCCAGCAGCTCAAGGGATCCCAGGGAAGGCTACACCTTC; cdr3_aa: CASSSRDPREGYTF
j_call: TRBJ1-2; clone_size: NA; v_call: TRBV6-1; d_call: TRBD1; cdr3_nt: TGTGCCAGCAGTGGCCGGGACAGGGACTCCCCACTGGGGATTTCCGCCCCCACTAACTATGGCTACACCTTC; cdr3_aa: CASSGRDRDSPLGISAPTNYGYTF
j_call: TRBJ1-5; clone_size: NA; v_call: TRBV20-1; d_call: TRBD1; cdr3_nt: TGCAGTGCTACCTCAGGGACAGGGTATAGCAATCAGCCCCAGCATTTT; cdr3_aa: CSATSGTGYSNQPQHF
j_call: TRBJ2-3; clone_size: NA; v_call: TRBV30; d_call: TRBD2; cdr3_nt: TGTGCCTGGGCTAGCGGGACCACAGATACGCAGTATTTT; cdr3_aa: CAWASGTTDTQYF
j_call: TRBJ1-2; clone_size: NA; v_call: TRBV12-3/TRBV12-4; d_call: NA; cdr3_nt: TGTGCCAGCAGTCCCCCTACTCGCTATGGCTACACCTTC; cdr3_aa: CASSPPTRYGYTF
j_call: TRBJ2-3; clone_size: once; v_call: TRBV5-1; d_call: TRBD2; cdr3_nt: TGCGCCAGCAGAAGACTAGCGGGAGACACAGATACGCAGTATTTT; cdr3_aa: CASRRLAGDTDTQYF
j_call: TRBJ2-3; clone_size: once; v_call: TRBV7-9; d_call: NA; cdr3_nt: TGTGCCAGCAGCTACCGGGACTTCACAGATACGCAGTATTTT; cdr3_aa: CASSYRDFTDTQYF
j_call: TRBJ2-2; clone_size: NA; v_call: TRBV12-3/TRBV12-4; d_call: TRBD1; cdr3_nt: TGTGCCAGCGACGGACAGGCAAGAACCGGGGAGCTGTTTTTT; cdr3_aa: CASDGQARTGELFF
j_call: TRBJ1-1; clone_size: NA; v_call: TRBV6-5; d_call: TRBD1; cdr3_nt: TGTGCCAGCACGATCGGGACAGGGCGGGCTGAAGCTTTCTTT; cdr3_aa: CASTIGTGRAEAFF
j_call: TRBJ2-5; clone_size: NA; v_call: TRBV29-1; d_call: TRBD2; cdr3_nt: TGCAGCGTTGATCCTAGCGGGGTTCAAGAGACCCAGTACTTC; cdr3_aa: CSVDPSGVQETQYF
j_call: TRBJ1-2; clone_size: NA; v_call: TRBV20-1; d_call: NA; cdr3_nt: TGCAGTGCTAGAGAACTGGGTGGCTACACCTTC; cdr3_aa: CSARELGGYTF
j_call: TRBJ2-7; clone_size: NA; v_call: TRBV29-1; d_call: NA; cdr3_nt: TGCAGCGTTGTACCCGGAGCCTACGAGCAGTACTTC; cdr3_aa: CSVVPGAYEQYF
j_call: TRBJ1-3; clone_size: NA; v_call: TRBV12-3/TRBV12-4; d_call: NA; cdr3_nt: TGTGCCAGCAGTTCATGGGCTGGAAACACCATATATTTT; cdr3_aa: CASSSWAGNTIYF
j_call: TRBJ1-1; clone_size: NA; v_call: TRBV9; d_call: NA; cdr3_nt: TGTGCCAGCAGCGTTATGACATCCATGAACACTGAAGCTTTCTTT; cdr3_aa: CASSVMTSMNTEAFF
j_call: TRBJ2-5; clone_size: NA; v_call: TRBV7-9; d_call: NA; cdr3_nt: TGTGCCAGCAGCTTAGACGGACCCCAAGAGACCCAGTACTTC; cdr3_aa: CASSLDGPQETQYF
j_call: TRBJ2-7; clone_size: NA; v_call: TRBV6-2/TRBV6-3; d_call: TRBD2; cdr3_nt: TGTGCCAGCAGGACGGGGACTAACGAGCAGTACTTC; cdr3_aa: CASRTGTNEQYF
j_call: TRBJ2-7; clone_size: few; v_call: TRBV20-1; d_call: NA; cdr3_nt: TGCAGTGCTGGGACTGGTCCCTACGAGCAGTACTTC; cdr3_aa: CSAGTGPYEQYF
j_call: TRBJ2-1; clone_size: NA; v_call: TRBV30; d_call: NA; cdr3_nt: TGTGCCTGGAGTCCCCGCGCTTACAATGAGCAGTTCTTC; cdr3_aa: CAWSPRAYNEQFF
j_call: TRBJ2-3; clone_size: few; v_call: TRBV18; d_call: TRBD2; cdr3_nt: TGTGCCAGCTCTTCGACTAGCGGGAGTACAGATACGCAGTATTTT; cdr3_aa: CASSSTSGSTDTQYF
j_call: TRBJ2-3; clone_size: NA; v_call: TRBV20-1; d_call: NA; cdr3_nt: TGCAGCGCTGATCAAGTGGATACGCAGTATTTT; cdr3_aa: CSADQVDTQYF
j_call: TRBJ1-1; clone_size: NA; v_call: TRBV24-1; d_call: NA; cdr3_nt: TGTGCCACCCTGAGGGTCGGGGACACTGAAGCTTTCTTT; cdr3_aa: CATLRVGDTEAFF
j_call: TRBJ2-7; clone_size: NA; v_call: TRBV27; d_call: TRBD2; cdr3_nt: TGTGCCACCAAGGGGCTGATAGCGGGAGGGCCGGTGGAGCAGTACTTC; cdr3_aa: CATKGLIAGGPVEQYF
j_call: TRBJ2-1; clone_size: NA; v_call: TRBV29-1; d_call: NA; cdr3_nt: TGCAGCGTTGAGCGTTTTAGCTCCTACAATGAGCAGTTCTTC; cdr3_aa: CSVERFSSYNEQFF
j_call: TRBJ2-5; clone_size: NA; v_call: TRBV5-1; d_call: NA; cdr3_nt: TGCGCCAGCAGCTTGGACGTGTATCTGGGGGAGACCCAGTACTTC; cdr3_aa: CASSLDVYLGETQYF
j_call: TRBJ2-2; clone_size: NA; v_call: TRBV27; d_call: TRBD2; cdr3_nt: TGTGCCAGCAGCCGTCCTAGCGGGCCCACCGGGGAGCTGTTTTTT; cdr3_aa: CASSRPSGPTGELFF
j_call: TRBJ1-1; clone_size: once; v_call: TRBV6-5; d_call: NA; cdr3_nt: TGTGCCAGCAGTTACAAACGGAACACTGAAGCTTTCTTT; cdr3_aa: CASSYKRNTEAFF
j_call: TRBJ2-3; clone_size: NA; v_call: TRBV20-1; d_call: TRBD2; cdr3_nt: TGCAGTGCTCCAGGACTAGCGGGATGGGTAGATACGCAGTATTTT; cdr3_aa: CSAPGLAGWVDTQYF
j_call: TRBJ2-7; clone_size: NA; v_call: TRBV30; d_call: TRBD2; cdr3_nt: TGTGCCTGGAGTGGACTAGCAACCTACGAGCAGTACTTC; cdr3_aa: CAWSGLATYEQYF
j_call: TRBJ2-7; clone_size: NA; v_call: TRBV9; d_call: TRBD2; cdr3_nt: TGTGCCAGCAGCCTGGGGTCTAGCGGGAGCCACGAGCAGTACTTC; cdr3_aa: CASSLGSSGSHEQYF
j_call: TRBJ2-1; clone_size: NA; v_call: TRBV20-1; d_call: NA; cdr3_nt: TGCAGTGCTACTGAGCGGGATGAGCAGTTCTTC; cdr3_aa: CSATERDEQFF
j_call: TRBJ2-7; clone_size: NA; v_call: TRBV7-8; d_call: TRBD2; cdr3_nt: TGTGCCAGCAGCTTAGTATCGACTAGCGGGGGCACCTACGAGCAGTACTTC; cdr3_aa: CASSLVSTSGGTYEQYF
j_call: TRBJ2-7; clone_size: NA; v_call: TRBV20-1; d_call: NA; cdr3_nt: TGCAGTGCTGGACCCGGGCGCTACGAGCAGTACTTC; cdr3_aa: CSAGPGRYEQYF
j_call: TRBJ2-2; clone_size: NA; v_call: TRBV5-1; d_call: TRBD2; cdr3_nt: TGCGCCAGCAGCTTAAGGACTAGCGACACCGGGGAGCTGTTTTTT; cdr3_aa: CASSLRTSDTGELFF
j_call: TRBJ2-3; clone_size: NA; v_call: TRBV12-3/TRBV12-4; d_call: NA; cdr3_nt: TGTGCCAGCACAAAGAGAGATACGCAGTATTTT; cdr3_aa: CASTKRDTQYF
j_call: TRBJ2-3; clone_size: NA; v_call: TRBV12-5; d_call: NA; cdr3_nt: TGTGCTAGTGGTCCCCAGGCCGGCACAGATACGCAGTATTTT; cdr3_aa: CASGPQAGTDTQYF
j_call: TRBJ1-2; clone_size: NA; v_call: TRBV29-1; d_call: NA; cdr3_nt: TGCAGCGTTGAAGATCACCCGGGGGCCTATGGCTACACCTTC; cdr3_aa: CSVEDHPGAYGYTF
j_call: TRBJ2-7; clone_size: NA; v_call: TRBV6-1; d_call: NA; cdr3_nt: TGTGCCAGCAGTACTTTCCTATCTTACGAGCAGTACTTC; cdr3_aa: CASSTFLSYEQYF
j_call: TRBJ2-2; clone_size: NA; v_call: TRBV19; d_call: NA; cdr3_nt: TGTGCCAGTAGTATAGTGCGGTACACCGGGGAGCTGTTTTTT; cdr3_aa: CASSIVRYTGELFF
j_call: TRBJ2-7; clone_size: NA; v_call: TRBV5-6; d_call: TRBD1; cdr3_nt: TGTGCCAGCAGCTTAGGACAGGAGAAGCAGTACTTC; cdr3_aa: CASSLGQEKQYF
j_call: TRBJ2-2; clone_size: NA; v_call: TRBV12-3/TRBV12-4; d_call: TRBD1; cdr3_nt: TGTGCCAGCAGTCGCCAGGGGGACACCGGGGAGCTGTTTTTT; cdr3_aa: CASSRQGDTGELFF
j_call: TRBJ2-7; clone_size: NA; v_call: TRBV6-1; d_call: NA; cdr3_nt: TGTGCCAGCAGAAGACAGGATTCAGTCAATCCCCCGACCCAATTCTACGAGCAGTACTTC; cdr3_aa: CASRRQDSVNPPTQFYEQYF
j_call: TRBJ1-2; clone_size: NA; v_call: TRBV12-3/TRBV12-4; d_call: NA; cdr3_nt: TGTGCCAGCACCCGAGTAACTAACTATGGCTACACCTTC; cdr3_aa: CASTRVTNYGYTF
j_call: TRBJ2-3; clone_size: NA; v_call: TRBV23-1; d_call: TRBD1; cdr3_nt: TGCGCCAGCAGTCACTGTGGGACAGGAAACACAGATACGCAGTATTTT; cdr3_aa: CASSHCGTGNTDTQYF
j_call: TRBJ2-5; clone_size: NA; v_call: TRBV9; d_call: TRBD2; cdr3_nt: TGTGCCAGCAGCGTAGATGGGACTAGCAGAGAGACCCAGTACTTC; cdr3_aa: CASSVDGTSRETQYF